The T cell receptor (beta chain) under discussion was sequenced for a study of CD8+ T cells in alopecia areata. Points from the study as a whole: Lesional scalp exceeded normal scalp in clonality, especially in alopecia totalis/universalis. Normal skin's resident alphabeta T cells are also sequenced in scalp samples.

A remark on this clone: What it recognizes is unknown.

Separation by sorting yielded CD4+ and CD8+ T cells from PBMCs. The CDR3 loop spans 15 amino acids. The V end was cut by 4 bases, the J end by 3 bases, with 12 bases between. Germline V gene sequence: CDR1 MGHDK, CDR2 SYGVNS. In each case, RNA was isolated and then reverse transcribed into cDNA as the sequencing template. Using immunoSEQ multiplex PCR, the repertoire was profiled, and TCRdb retains in-frame clones only, with some absent. The table has about 150,000 clones, 55% seen once. Sequences were obtained from CD4+ T cells sorted from blood. The J gene is TRBJ1-4, the V gene TRBV25-1; possible D gene TRBD1, 5 bases. This clonotype was sampled from a human donor in good health. CDR3 in amino acids: CASSVQGQANEKLFF. The DNA for the CDR3 is TGTGCCAGCAGTGTCCAGGGTCAGGCTAATGAAAAACTGTTTTTT.